This TCR beta chain was sequenced for a study of CD8+CD57+ T cells in acquired aplastic anemia. Background on the study: Sorted CD4+ and CD8+ cell DNA averaged about 3 ug. The average read count for CD4+ cells in healthy donors was around 10 million.

Study-wide points: Common to patients and controls were twenty-nine CD8+ CDR3 sequences. Any difference that existed in CD8+ Simpson's diversity between patients and controls was not significant.

Germline assignment: CDR1 SEHNR and CDR2 FQNEAQ (reference sequence). V was pared by 3 bases and J by 6 bases, with 8 bases between. CDR3 length: 12 amino acids. For CDR3 and TCR beta VDJ profiling, genomic DNA was the template used. TCRdb used MiXCR to reprocess the reads, holding one entry per CDR3 protein. The sample holds under 200,000 distinct CDR3 sequences, approximately 44% seen once. Regarding this clonotype: Its antigen is currently unknown.

The sequenced sample consisted of sorted CD4+, CD8+, or CD8+CD57+ T cells (not recorded which) from PBMCs. This chain links TRBV7-9 with TRBJ1-1; D gene ambiguous. The clonotype originates from a human donor in good health. The CDR3 sequence is CASSFTDSEAFF. DNA of the CDR3: TGTGCCAGCAGCTTTACAGATTCTGAAGCTTTCTTT.